One sample yielded the 28 T cell receptor beta chains listed below, sequenced in a study of early T cells in non-severe SARS-CoV-2 infection. One entry per CDR3 protein results from TCRdb running MiXCR on the 5' RACE reads. The repertoire includes 80,000 or so distinct CDR3 sequences, 11% to 15% of them detected once, and 3% sits in the top ten. The specimen was whole blood. Every receptor here comes from an adult who was a healthcare worker with PCR-confirmed SARS-CoV-2 infection or an uninfected control (not recorded which).

This clonotype was counted ten times or more. This sequence joins TRBV7-3 and TRBJ1-1, with D perhaps matching TRBD1 (5 bases). The CDR3 length is 14 residues. Looked up from germline, CDR1 is SGHTA and CDR2 is FQGTGA. The V end lost 0 bases, the J end lost 5 bases, and 10 bases lay between the germline ends. CDR3 DNA sequence: TGTGCCAGCAGCTTAACGGTAGGGGCTACTGAAGCTTTCTTT. The encoded protein is CASSLTVGATEAFF.

The genes are TRBV24-1 and TRBJ2-1; 8 bases are a match to TRBD2. Germline loops: CDR1 KGHDR, CDR2 SFDVKD. The CDR3 totals 15 residues. Trimming took 4 bases from V and 2 from J; bases not matched to a gene: 3. The CDR3 DNA is TGTGCCACCAGTGAGGGCGGGGGGCCCTACAATGAGCAGTTCTTC. Translation: CATSEGGGPYNEQFF.

V usage is TRBV12-3 or TRBV12-4 and J usage is TRBJ1-5; the D is unclear. Trimming shortened V by 3 bases and J by 2 bases, and 14 bases separated the two germline ends. There are 16 residues in the CDR3. CDR3 sequence: CASSFSWDGGNQPQHF. The DNA of the CDR3 is TGTGCCAGCAGTTTCAGCTGGGATGGAGGCAATCAGCCCCAGCATTTT.

This clonotype was picked up many times. The chain carries TRBV6-1 and TRBJ1-2, with D unclear. Germline V gives CDR1 MNHNS, CDR2 SASEGT. V shed 7 bases and J shed 4 bases, with 19 bases lying between them. This CDR3 spans 15 amino acids. CDR3 in amino acids: CASTSPVGRGYGYTF. CDR3 in DNA: TGTGCCAGCACCTCACCCGTCGGGCGGGGCTATGGCTACACCTTC.

This clonotype came up a few times. The chain couples TRBV2 to TRBJ2-1; unclear D gene. CDR1 and CDR2 (germline): SNHLY, FYNNEI. V dropped 2 bases and J dropped 6 bases, with 5 bases sitting between them. The length of the CDR3 is 12 residues. CDR3 bases: TGTGCCAGCAGTGAAATATCCAATGAGCAGTTCTTC. Its protein product is CASSEISNEQFF.

This clonotype was seen a single time. This chain links TRBV12-3 or TRBV12-4 with TRBJ1-6, with 9 bases identical to TRBD1. The V segment lost 6 bases and the J segment 2 bases; nucleotides outside the gene matches: 14. The CDR3 contains 19 residues. The CDR3 here is CASSQGTGWVRAYNSPLHF. The DNA of the CDR3 is TGTGCCAGCAGCCAAGGGACAGGGTGGGTTCGCGCCTATAATTCACCCCTCCACTTT.

The table lists this clonotype with a few counts. The chain combines TRBV2 with TRBJ2-4; 8 positions agree with TRBD2. CDR1 is SNHLY and CDR2 is FYNNEI in the germline V gene. The J segment lost 0 bases and the V segment lost 8 bases, leaving 15 bases of the junction unmatched. CDR3 length: 18 residues. The CDR3 nucleotides read TGTGCCAGCCGGAGCGGGGGAGGGACGCATCTAGCCAAAAACATTCAGTACTTC. Translated: CASRSGGGTHLAKNIQYF. Together with reference TRBV2 and TRBJ2-4, the CDR3 gives the full variable domain: EPEVTQTPSHQVTQMGQEVILRCVPISNHLYFYWYRQILGQKVEFLVSFYNNEISEKSEIFDDQFSVERPDGSNFTLKIRSTKLEDSAMYFCASRSGGGTHLAKNIQYFGAGTRLSVL.

The chain carries TRBV7-9 and TRBJ2-7; no reliable D call. The CDR3 is made up of 15 amino acids. The ends were cut back, 6 bases at V and 1 base at J, with 16 bases in the middle. Germline V gene sequence: CDR1 SEHNR, CDR2 FQNEAQ (reference sequence). The CDR3 sequence: CASRGNGLESYEQYF. In DNA form, the CDR3 reads TGTGCCAGCAGGGGGAACGGGCTGGAGTCCTACGAGCAGTACTTC.

This clonotype has just a few counts. The chain links TRBV6-5 to TRBJ1-4; D is perhaps TRBD1 (6 bases). CDR1 is MNHEY and CDR2 is SVGAGI in the germline V gene. The CDR3 sequence is 15 residues long. V was trimmed by 5 bases and J by 7 bases, leaving 17 bases between them. CDR3 in DNA: TGTGCCAGCAGTCCGGCGGGGGCGACGGGTGAAAAACTGTTTTTT. Residues: CASSPAGATGEKLFF.

This clonotype occurred a few times. V gene TRBV29-1 combines with J gene TRBJ2-5; a weak D match, TRBD2 (6 bases). Germline loops: CDR1 SQVTM, CDR2 ANQGSEA. Deletions cut 5 bases from V and 0 bases from J, with 13 bases between. CDR3 length: 14 amino acids. The CDR3 sequence: CSVCRRGDQETQYF. The CDR3, as DNA: TGCAGCGTTTGCAGGCGCGGGGACCAAGAGACCCAGTACTTC. Using reference TRBV29-1 and TRBJ2-5 for the parts outside the CDR3, the full variable domain is SAVISQKPSRDICQRGTSLTIQCQVDSQVTMMFWYRQQPGQSLTLIATANQGSEATYESGFVIDKFPISRPNLTFSTLTVSNMSPEDSSIYLCSVCRRGDQETQYFGPGTRLLVL.

There are a few counts of this clonotype. This chain joins TRBV7-2 and TRBJ2-5; 7 bases agree with TRBD2. CDR1 and CDR2 from the germline V gene are SGHTA and FQGNSA. The CDR3 is made up of 16 amino acids. Losses at the gene ends were 4 bases for V and 6 bases for J; bases not matched to a gene: 14. CDR3 amino acids: CASSSERGSGDQTQYF. DNA of the CDR3: TGTGCCAGCAGCTCCGAGCGCGGGAGTGGGGATCAGACCCAGTACTTC.

This chain links TRBV3-1 with TRBJ2-7; 10 positions agree with TRBD2. The CDR3 sequence is 17 residues long. V dropped 1 base and J dropped 4; count of bases not matched to a gene: 10. CDR1 is LGHDT, CDR2 YNNKEL, per germline (reference sequence). In nucleotides, the CDR3 is TGTGCCAGCAGCCAAGTTGGTTGGAGCGGGAGGGAATACGAGCAGTACTTC. This gives the protein CASSQVGWSGREYEQYF.

This chain uses TRBV28 with TRBJ2-7, with 7 bases identical to TRBD2. Trimming took 1 base from V and 0 from J; bases not matched to a gene: 3. From germline, CDR1 is MDHEN and CDR2 SYDVKM. The CDR3 consists of 15 residues. CDR3 coding DNA: TGTGCCAGCAGTTTATCAGCGGGGAGCTCCTACGAGCAGTACTTC. Amino acid sequence: CASSLSAGSSYEQYF. Drawing the rest from reference TRBV28 and TRBJ2-7, the complete variable domain is DVKVTQSSRYLVKRTGEKVFLECVQDMDHENMFWYRQDPGLGLRLIYFSYDVKMKEKGDIPEGYSVSREKKERFSLILESASTNQTSMYLCASSLSAGSSYEQYFGPGTRLTVT.

On this clonotype itself: Sequence at one end of the junction differs from germline and may be a read error. V gene TRBV5-1 combines with J gene TRBJ1-1, with D unresolved. This CDR3 region has 17 residues. Germline V gene sequence: CDR1 SGHRS, CDR2 YFSETQ. The CDR3 sequence is CASRFSTRVEGNTEAFF. In DNA form, the CDR3 reads TGCGCCAGCCGCTTTAGTACGAGGGTTGAAGGGAACACTGAAGCTTTCTTT.

This rearrangement joins TRBV12-3 or TRBV12-4 to TRBJ2-1, with D uncertain. Trimming removed 6 bases from V and 4 bases from J, with 10 bases in between. The CDR3 covers 13 residues. The CDR3 sequence is CASRILDYNEQFF. DNA for the CDR3: TGTGCCAGCAGGATCCTAGATTACAATGAGCAGTTCTTC.

This clonotype was picked up many times. For the CDR3, the DNA is TGTGCCAGCAGTTTGGCAGGGGCTGGGGCCAACGTCCTGACTTTC. It codes for CASSLAGAGANVLTF. The genes are TRBV12-3 or TRBV12-4 and TRBJ2-6; possible D gene TRBD1, 6 bases. The CDR3 consists of 15 residues. Trimming took 3 bases from V and 2 from J, leaving 8 bases between them.

V usage is TRBV11-2 and J usage is TRBJ1-3; perhaps TRBD1 as D (6 bases). Trimming took off 0 bases at V and 2 bases at J, with 17 bases between the two ends. The CDR3 totals 18 residues. The germline V gene encodes CDR1 SGHAT and CDR2 FQNNGV. Here the CDR3 reads CASSLDPYRVVAGNTIYF. Here the CDR3 DNA reads TGTGCCAGCAGCTTAGACCCCTACAGGGTTGTTGCTGGAAACACCATATATTTT. The whole variable domain, remainder taken from reference TRBV11-2 and TRBJ1-3, is EAGVAQSPRYKIIEKRQSVAFWCNPISGHATLYWYQQILGQGPKLLIQFQNNGVVDDSQLPKDRFSAERLKGVDSTLKIQPAKLEDSAVYLCASSLDPYRVVAGNTIYFGEGSWLTVV.

In the case of this clonotype: This clone may be a read error of a much larger clone one base away. V is TRBV12-3 or TRBV12-4 and J is TRBJ1-2; D is ambiguous. The CDR3 totals 16 residues. Trimming left V 5 bases short and J 4 bases short, with 20 bases between. The CDR3 DNA follows: TGTGCCAGCAGTCCGGAGGTGTGCGCACTCGGCTATGGCTACACCTTC. Amino acid sequence: CASSPEVCALGYGYTF.

This clonotype was recorded a few times. The CDR3 loop is CASSQVSGGVKQFF. DNA for the CDR3: TGTGCCAGCAGCCAAGTATCGGGGGGTGTAAAGCAGTTCTTC. The genes are TRBV3-1 and TRBJ2-1, with 7 positions matching TRBD2. There are 14 residues in the CDR3. V shed 1 base, J shed 11 bases, and the junction held 8 bases outside the gene matches. Germline CDR1 and CDR2: LGHDT and YNNKEL (reference sequence).

This chain connects TRBV2 to TRBJ2-1, with D unresolved. CDR3 length: 11 amino acids. Germline V CDR1 and CDR2: SNHLY, FYNNEI. Trimming stripped 3 bases from V and 8 bases from J, with 5 bases between. This chain's CDR3 is CASSDNDEQFF. The CDR3 DNA reads TGTGCCAGCAGTGATAACGATGAGCAGTTCTTC.

With regard to this clonotype: Relative to the germline gene, one junction end is altered; a read error may explain this. The rearrangement uses TRBV30 and TRBJ2-3; the D gene could be TRBD1 or TRBD2 (5 bases each). This CDR3 is built from 12 residues. The germline V gene has CDR1 GTSNPN and CDR2 SVGIG (reference sequence). CDR3 sequence reads: CAWTGPSYTQNF. The CDR3 coding sequence is TGTGCCTGGACGGGGCCTTCTTATACGCAGAATTTT.

This chain uses TRBV7-9 with TRBJ2-3, with D unresolved. This CDR3 region has 13 residues. Germline V gene data show CDR1 as SEHNR and CDR2 as FQNEAQ (reference sequence). V lost 4 bases to trimming and J lost 6 bases, with 11 bases between them. The CDR3 sequence is CASSSSNRDTQYF. For the CDR3, the DNA is TGTGCCAGCAGCTCCTCCAACCGGGATACGCAGTATTTT. Full variable domain (missing parts from reference TRBV7-9 and TRBJ2-3): DTGVSQNPRHKITKRGQNVTFRCDPISEHNRLYWYRQTLGQGPEFLTYFQNEAQLEKSRLLSDRFSAERPKGSFSTLEIQRTEQGDSAMYLCASSSSNRDTQYFGPGTRLTVL.

In this sample, this clonotype turned up a few times. This chain uses TRBV20-1 with TRBJ2-7; no firm D call. The CDR3 has 14 amino acids. The V end lost 6 bases, the J end lost 5 bases, and 20 bases lay between the germline ends. The V gene's germline CDR1 is DFQATT and CDR2 SNEGSKA (reference sequence). The CDR3 DNA sequence: TGCAGTGCCGTAATGGACGAAGTTACCCACGAGCAGTACTTC. Protein product: CSAVMDEVTHEQYF.

This clonotype was observed a handful of times. The rearrangement joins TRBV20-1 to TRBJ2-7, with 11 bases fitting TRBD2. V dropped 3 bases and J dropped 3; count of bases not matched to a gene: 10. This CDR3 region has 16 residues. Germline assignment: CDR1 DFQATT and CDR2 SNEGSKA (reference sequence). CDR3 coding DNA: TGCAGTGCTAGGCGGCTAGCGGGGGGAACAATCTACGAGCAGTACTTC. It encodes CSARRLAGGTIYEQYF.

The sample holds many counts of this clonotype. This chain joins TRBV5-1 and TRBJ2-5; 9 bases match TRBD1. Germline V lookup: CDR1 SGHRS, CDR2 YFSETQ. The ends lost 3 bases at V and 5 bases at J; junction bases unmatched: 8. CDR3 size: 15 residues. The CDR3 DNA sequence: TGCGCCAGCAGCTCCGGGACAGGGAGTGAGGAGACCCAGTACTTC. It encodes CASSSGTGSEETQYF.

The gene calls are TRBV11-3 and TRBJ2-1; 7 nucleotides agree with TRBD2. Trimming at V came to 4 bases and at J to 0 bases, leaving 9 bases not matched to a gene. The CDR3 is 17 amino acids. Germline lookup yields CDR1 SGHNT and CDR2 YENEEA. The CDR3 is CASSSPWTRSSYNEQFF. The CDR3 DNA reads as TGTGCCAGCAGCTCTCCTTGGACTAGAAGCTCCTACAATGAGCAGTTCTTC.

V gene TRBV12-3 or TRBV12-4 combines with J gene TRBJ1-1, with D perhaps TRBD1 (6 bases). The CDR3 has 14 amino acids. With 6 bases removed from V and 6 bases from J, the gap between germline ends came to 17 bases. CDR3 residues: CASRGQGFRAEAFF. The CDR3 bases are TGTGCCAGCAGGGGGCAGGGGTTTAGGGCTGAAGCTTTCTTT.

The CDR3 reads CSVAGGLGNTEAFF. The DNA for the CDR3 is TGCAGCGTTGCCGGCGGGCTAGGTAACACTGAAGCTTTCTTT. The chain joins TRBV29-1 to TRBJ1-1; D uncertain. The V gene lost 4 bases and the J gene lost 2 bases, with 14 bases spanning the gap. CDR3 length equals 14 residues. CDR1 and CDR2 from the germline V gene are SQVTM and ANQGSEA.